This T cell receptor (beta chain) derives from a study of blood T cell repertoires in COVID-19. About the study: Nucleic acid was either cDNA or gDNA, and it came from T cells, B-cell-depleted T cells, or PBMCs.

Only in-frame clones appear in the TCRdb table, and some are missing; sequencing was by immunoSEQ multiplex PCR. The table records fewer than 250,000 clones, roughly 80% of them present only once. The V gene lost 6 bases and the J gene lost 8 bases, with 13 bases spanning the gap. CDR1 is MNHEY, CDR2 SVGAGI, per germline. CDR3 size: 13 residues. The rearrangement uses TRBV6-5 and TRBJ1-4; D may be TRBD1 (5 bases). The TCR was taken from a woman of 80 years or more with acute or convalescent COVID-19. The specimen was peripheral blood. The CDR3 nucleotides read TGTGCCAGCAGCGAGATTGACAGCGAAAAACTGTTTTTT. This encodes CASSEIDSEKLFF.